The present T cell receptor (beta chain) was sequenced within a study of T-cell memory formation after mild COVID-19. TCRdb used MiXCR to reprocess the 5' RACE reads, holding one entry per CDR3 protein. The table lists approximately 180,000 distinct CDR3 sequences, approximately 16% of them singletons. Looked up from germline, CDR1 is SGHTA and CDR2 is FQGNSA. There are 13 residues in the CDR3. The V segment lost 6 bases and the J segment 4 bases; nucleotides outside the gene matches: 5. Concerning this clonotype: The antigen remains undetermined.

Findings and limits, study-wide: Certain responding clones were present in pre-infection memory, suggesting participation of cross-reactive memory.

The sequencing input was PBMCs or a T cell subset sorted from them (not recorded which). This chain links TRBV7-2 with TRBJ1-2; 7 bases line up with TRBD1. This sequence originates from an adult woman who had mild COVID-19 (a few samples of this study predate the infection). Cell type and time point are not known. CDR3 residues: CASRPTGAYGYTF. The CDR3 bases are TGTGCCAGCAGGCCCACAGGGGCCTATGGCTACACCTTC.